Listed below are T cell receptor beta chains from one sample, sequenced in a study of T cell responses to AZD1222 COVID-19 vaccine. TCRdb's copy holds only in-frame clones and misses some; the assay was immunoSEQ multiplex PCR. The sample shows 130,000 to 150,000 clones, around 89% of them seen only once. Specimen: peripheral blood, collected on day 0 of AZD1222 vaccination. The origin of the receptors is an adult in good health. Both conserved end residues are part of each CDR3. A D gene is named only where the DNA matches it firmly. Size is omitted from some rows. Given values are once, few, many or a class for expanded clones.

V: TRBV18; D: NA; size: NA; J: TRBJ1-1; DNA: TGTGCCAGCTCGCCGGCCTTGGGTCGGGACACTGAAGCTTTCTTT; CDR3: CASSPALGRDTEAFF
V: TRBV10-1; D: TRBD1; size: NA; J: TRBJ2-7; DNA: TGCGCCAGCAACCCAGGGGGCTCCTACGAGCAGTACTTC; CDR3: CASNPGGSYEQYF
V: TRBV6-5; D: TRBD1; size: once; J: TRBJ1-2; DNA: TGTGCCACTAACAGGGGAAGCTATGGCTACACCTTC; CDR3: CATNRGSYGYTF
V: TRBV9; D: NA; size: NA; J: TRBJ1-4; DNA: TGTGCCAGCAGCGTAAGGGGGTCAACTAATGAAAAACTGTTTTTT; CDR3: CASSVRGSTNEKLFF
V: TRBV27; D: NA; size: few; J: TRBJ1-5; DNA: TGTGCCAGCAGTTATCTAAATCAGCCCCAGCATTTT; CDR3: CASSYLNQPQHF
V: TRBV11-2; D: NA; size: NA; J: TRBJ2-7; DNA: TGTGCCAGCAGCCGGGGGCCGGACGGGATCTACGAGCAGTACTTC; CDR3: CASSRGPDGIYEQYF
V: TRBV7-9; D: NA; size: NA; J: TRBJ2-5; DNA: TGTGCCAGCAGCCAGCCGGCTACATGGGAGACCCAGTACTTC; CDR3: CASSQPATWETQYF
V: TRBV11-2; D: TRBD2; size: NA; J: TRBJ2-1; DNA: TGTGCCAGCAGCTTCCGGGACTACGCTTACAATGAGCAGTTCTTC; CDR3: CASSFRDYAYNEQFF
V: TRBV30; D: NA; size: NA; J: TRBJ2-2; DNA: TGTGCCTGGCGACTTTGGACCGGGGAGCTGTTTTTT; CDR3: CAWRLWTGELFF
V: TRBV7-2; D: NA; size: NA; J: TRBJ1-4; DNA: TGTGCCAGCAGCTTAGGACACAGGAGTTGGGATGAAAAACTGTTTTTT; CDR3: CASSLGHRSWDEKLFF
V: TRBV6-5; D: NA; size: NA; J: TRBJ1-5; DNA: TGTGCCAGCAGATCGGGAGGCGAGCCCCAGCATTTT; CDR3: CASRSGGEPQHF
V: TRBV2; D: NA; size: NA; J: TRBJ2-2; DNA: TGTGCCAGCAGGTCGGCAGGGGCCACCGGGGAGCTGTTTTTT; CDR3: CASRSAGATGELFF
V: TRBV7-2; D: TRBD2; size: NA; J: TRBJ2-1; DNA: TGTGCCAGCAGCTCCGGACTAGCGGGAGGTCAAAGGGACCAGTTCTTC; CDR3: CASSSGLAGGQRDQFF
V: TRBV6-5; D: NA; size: NA; J: TRBJ2-5; DNA: TGTGCCAGCAGTTACAGTGCAAGCCAAGAGACCCAGTACTTC; CDR3: CASSYSASQETQYF
V: TRBV6-5; D: NA; size: NA; J: TRBJ1-5; DNA: TGTGCCAGCAGTTATCGGGGGCCCGATCAGCCCCAGCATTTT; CDR3: CASSYRGPDQPQHF
V: TRBV7-6; D: NA; size: NA; J: TRBJ1-5; DNA: TGTGCCAGCAGCCCATTTGAGTACCGCAATCAGCCCCAGCATTTT; CDR3: CASSPFEYRNQPQHF
V: TRBV10-3; D: NA; size: NA; J: TRBJ2-5; DNA: TGTGCCATCAGCGCGATGGAAAAGACCCAGTACTTC; CDR3: CAISAMEKTQYF
V: TRBV12-5; D: TRBD1; size: NA; J: TRBJ1-1; DNA: TGTGCTAGTGGTCTGGGACAGGGACAAGCTTTCTTT; CDR3: CASGLGQGQAFF
V: TRBV18; D: NA; size: once; J: TRBJ2-7; DNA: TGTGCCAGCTCACTGGACAGCTCCTACGAGCAGTACTTC; CDR3: CASSLDSSYEQYF
V: TRBV7-2; D: TRBD1; size: NA; J: TRBJ1-2; DNA: TGTGCCAGCAGCTTAGGGGGACAGGGGGCAAATGGCTACACCTTC; CDR3: CASSLGGQGANGYTF
V: TRBV9; D: NA; size: NA; J: TRBJ2-1; DNA: TGTGCCAGCAGCCGTGACAGCAACAATGAGCAGTTCTTC; CDR3: CASSRDSNNEQFF
V: TRBV5-1; D: NA; size: NA; J: TRBJ2-5; DNA: TGCGCCAGCAGCTTGTTACAGGGCCTGGCGACCCAGTACTTC; CDR3: CASSLLQGLATQYF
V: TRBV11-2; D: NA; size: NA; J: TRBJ1-5; DNA: TGTGCCAGCAGTAGGGTTAGCAATCAGCCCCAGCATTTT; CDR3: CASSRVSNQPQHF
V: TRBV9; D: NA; size: NA; J: TRBJ2-1; DNA: TGTGCCAGCAGCGGGGACTTGGGGCCAGGGAGCTCCTACAATGAGCAGTTCTTC; CDR3: CASSGDLGPGSSYNEQFF
V: TRBV10-3; D: NA; size: NA; J: TRBJ1-1; DNA: TGTGCCATCAGTGATGGGGCTCGGACCTCGAACACTGAAGCTTTCTTT; CDR3: CAISDGARTSNTEAFF
V: TRBV6-5; D: NA; size: NA; J: TRBJ1-6; DNA: TGTGCCAGCAGTTACAGCGACCCTCAATGGGGTTCACCCCTCCACTTT; CDR3: CASSYSDPQWGSPLHF
V: TRBV19; D: TRBD2; size: NA; J: TRBJ2-4; DNA: TGTGCCAGTAGTGCCGGACTAGCGGATCGACTAAACATTCAGTACTTC; CDR3: CASSAGLADRLNIQYF
V: TRBV19; D: NA; size: few; J: TRBJ1-1; DNA: TGTGCCAGTAGACCGGGACATAACACTGAAGCTTTCTTT; CDR3: CASRPGHNTEAFF
V: TRBV6-5; D: TRBD1; size: NA; J: TRBJ2-1; DNA: TGTGCCAGCAGTTACTCTCTGGACAGGGGGGGTAATGAGCAGTTCTTC; CDR3: CASSYSLDRGGNEQFF
V: TRBV19; D: NA; size: NA; J: TRBJ2-7; DNA: TGTGCCAGTAGTGGGAGACCCGCCTACGAGCAGTACTTC; CDR3: CASSGRPAYEQYF
V: TRBV3-1/TRBV3-2; D: NA; size: NA; J: TRBJ1-4; DNA: TGTGCCAGCAGCCTGGGTCTTCCGGGACACAACAGTTTT; CDR3: CASSLGLPGHNSF
V: TRBV12-5; D: NA; size: NA; J: TRBJ1-5; DNA: TGTGCTAGTGGTGCCACAGGGCGAGGACAGCCCCAGCATTTT; CDR3: CASGATGRGQPQHF
V: TRBV19; D: TRBD1; size: NA; J: TRBJ1-4; DNA: TGTGCCAGTAGATCGGACAGGGGGCACACTAATGAAAAACTGTTTTTT; CDR3: CASRSDRGHTNEKLFF
V: TRBV4-1; D: NA; size: NA; J: TRBJ2-7; DNA: TGCGCCAGCAGCCACCCCGGGGGCGGGAGTTACGAGCAGTACTTC; CDR3: CASSHPGGGSYEQYF
V: TRBV6-4; D: NA; size: NA; J: TRBJ1-6; DNA: TGTGCCAGCAGTGTGGGGGTACGCTCACCCCTCCACTTT; CDR3: CASSVGVRSPLHF
V: TRBV29-1; D: NA; size: few; J: TRBJ1-3; DNA: TGCAGCGCTTTCGAGGGAGCTGGAAACACCATATATTTT; CDR3: CSAFEGAGNTIYF
V: TRBV7-8; D: NA; size: NA; J: TRBJ1-2; DNA: TGTGCCAGCAGCTTTATTAGCCAAGGTGGCTACACCTTC; CDR3: CASSFISQGGYTF